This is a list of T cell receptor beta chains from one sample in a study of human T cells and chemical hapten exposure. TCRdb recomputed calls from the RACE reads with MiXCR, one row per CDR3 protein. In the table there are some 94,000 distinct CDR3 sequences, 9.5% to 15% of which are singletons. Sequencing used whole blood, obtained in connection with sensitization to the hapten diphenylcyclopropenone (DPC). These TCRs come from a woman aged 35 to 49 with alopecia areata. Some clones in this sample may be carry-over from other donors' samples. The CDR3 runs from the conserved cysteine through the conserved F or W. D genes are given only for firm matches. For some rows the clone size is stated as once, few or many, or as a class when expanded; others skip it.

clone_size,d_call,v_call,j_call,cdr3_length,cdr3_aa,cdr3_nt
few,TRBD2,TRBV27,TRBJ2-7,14,CASSTSGSSYEQYF,TGTGCCAGCAGTACTAGCGGGAGCTCCTACGAGCAGTACTTC
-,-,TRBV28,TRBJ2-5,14,CASSLAGGGETQYF,TGTGCCAGCAGTTTAGCCGGGGGAGGCGAGACCCAGTACTTC
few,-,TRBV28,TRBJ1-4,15,CASIPTTDRNEKLFF,TGTGCCAGCATCCCGACGACGGATCGGAATGAAAAACTGTTTTTT
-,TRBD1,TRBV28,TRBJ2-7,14,CASSLGQGPNEQYF,TGTGCCAGCAGTTTGGGACAGGGTCCCAACGAGCAGTACTTC
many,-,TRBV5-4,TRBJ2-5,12,CASSAPDETQYF,TGTGCCAGCAGCGCCCCCGACGAGACCCAGTACTTC
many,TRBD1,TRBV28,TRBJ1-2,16,CASSLREPGQGAGYTF,TGTGCCAGCAGTTTAAGAGAGCCCGGACAGGGGGCTGGCTACACCTTC
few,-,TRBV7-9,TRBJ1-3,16,CASSPGEWTAGNTIYF,TGTGCCAGCAGCCCCGGGGAATGGACGGCGGGAAACACCATATATTTT
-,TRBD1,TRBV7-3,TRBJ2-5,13,CASSVDREETQYF,TGTGCCAGCAGCGTGGACAGGGAAGAGACCCAGTACTTC
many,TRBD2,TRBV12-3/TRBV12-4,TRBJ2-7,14,CASAGTSVSYEQYF,TGTGCCAGCGCTGGGACTAGCGTTTCCTACGAGCAGTACTTC
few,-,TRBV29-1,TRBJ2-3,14,CSVDPLVGTDTQYF,TGCAGCGTTGACCCTCTCGTGGGCACAGATACGCAGTATTTT
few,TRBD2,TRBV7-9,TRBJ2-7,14,CASSSTWREIEQYF,TGTGCCAGCAGCTCAACCTGGCGGGAGATTGAGCAGTACTTC
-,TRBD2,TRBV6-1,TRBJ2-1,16,CASSGEETSGRREQFF,TGTGCCAGCAGTGGCGAGGAGACTAGCGGGAGGAGAGAACAGTTCTTC
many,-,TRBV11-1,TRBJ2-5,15,CASSSKPVADETQYF,TGTGCCAGCAGCTCTAAGCCGGTGGCCGATGAGACCCAGTACTTC
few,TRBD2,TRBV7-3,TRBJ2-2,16,CASSSYSGRSTGELFF,TGTGCCAGCAGCTCCTATAGCGGGAGATCGACCGGGGAGCTGTTTTTT
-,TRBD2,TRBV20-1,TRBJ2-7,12,CSARTSAYEQYF,TGCAGTGCCAGGACTAGCGCCTACGAGCAGTACTTC
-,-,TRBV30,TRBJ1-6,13,CAWMGQMDSPLHF,TGTGCCTGGATGGGGCAGATGGATTCACCCCTCCACTTT
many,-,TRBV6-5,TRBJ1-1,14,CASSPGAFREAAFF,TGTGCCAGCAGTCCCGGTGCATTTAGGGAGGCGGCTTTCTTT
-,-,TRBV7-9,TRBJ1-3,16,CASSAAGDPSGNTIYF,TGTGCCAGCAGCGCTGCAGGCGACCCCTCTGGAAACACCATATATTTT
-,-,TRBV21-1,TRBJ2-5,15,CASSTRDKPREAQYF,TGTGCCAGCAGCACCCGAGACAAACCAAGAGAGGCCCAGTACTTC
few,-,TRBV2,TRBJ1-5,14,CASVGARVGQPQHF,TGTGCCAGCGTAGGGGCCCGTGTTGGTCAGCCCCAGCATTTT
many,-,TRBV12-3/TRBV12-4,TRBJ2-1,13,CASSLWGGNEQFF,TGTGCCAGCAGTTTATGGGGTGGGAATGAGCAGTTCTTC
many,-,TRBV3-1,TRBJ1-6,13,CASSGLDNSPLHF,TGTGCCAGCAGCGGGCTGGATAATTCACCCCTCCACTTT
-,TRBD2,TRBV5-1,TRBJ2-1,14,CASRGTSGNNEQFF,TGCGCCAGCCGGGGGACTAGCGGAAACAATGAGCAGTTCTTC
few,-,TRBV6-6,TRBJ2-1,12,CASTNREPEQFF,TGTGCCAGCACCAACAGGGAACCTGAGCAGTTCTTC
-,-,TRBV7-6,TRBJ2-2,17,CASSLPSVGANTGELFF,TGTGCCAGCAGCTTACCGTCCGTGGGAGCAAACACCGGGGAGCTGTTTTTT
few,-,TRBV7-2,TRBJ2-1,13,CASSRPGPPDVFF,TGTGCCAGCAGCCGTCCGGGACCCCCGGACGTGTTCTTC
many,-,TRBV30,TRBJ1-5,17,CAWSNVGGAWSNQPQHF,TGTGCCTGGAGCAATGTTGGGGGGGCGTGGAGCAATCAGCCCCAGCATTTT
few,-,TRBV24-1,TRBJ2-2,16,CATSDLAWQDTGELFF,TGTGCCACCAGTGATTTGGCCTGGCAGGACACCGGGGAGCTGTTTTTT
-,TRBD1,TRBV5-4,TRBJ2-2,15,CASSSQGVRTGELFF,TGTGCCAGCAGCTCGCAGGGGGTTCGCACCGGGGAGCTGTTTTTT
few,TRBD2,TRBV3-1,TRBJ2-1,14,CASSQGAGGAVQFF,TGTGCCAGCAGCCAAGGCGCGGGAGGGGCCGTGCAGTTCTTC
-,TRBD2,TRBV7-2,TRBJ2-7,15,CASSSPSSGTYEQYF,TGTGCCAGCAGCTCCCCCTCTAGCGGGACCTACGAGCAGTACTTC
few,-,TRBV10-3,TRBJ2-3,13,CAISEGARDTQYF,TGTGCCATCAGTGAGGGGGCGCGAGATACGCAGTATTTT
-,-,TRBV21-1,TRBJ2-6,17,CASSHTPQGTGANVLTF,TGTGCCAGCAGCCATACACCGCAAGGGACCGGGGCCAACGTCCTGACTTTC
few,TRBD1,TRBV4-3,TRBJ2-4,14,CASSQERDRTIQYF,TGCGCCAGCAGCCAGGAAAGGGACAGAACCATTCAGTACTTC
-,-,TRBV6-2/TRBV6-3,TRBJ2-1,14,CASSRPSSYNEQFF,TGTGCCAGCAGTCGACCAAGCTCCTACAATGAGCAGTTCTTC
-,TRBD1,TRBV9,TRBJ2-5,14,CASSVGQGQETQYF,TGTGCCAGCAGCGTTGGACAGGGCCAAGAGACCCAGTACTTC
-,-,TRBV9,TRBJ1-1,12,CASSAVGTEAFF,TGTGCCAGCAGCGCCGTAGGGACAGAAGCTTTCTTT
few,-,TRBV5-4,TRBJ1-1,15,CASSPLAGVNTEAFF,TGTGCCAGCAGCCCCCTTGCGGGGGTGAACACTGAAGCTTTCTTT
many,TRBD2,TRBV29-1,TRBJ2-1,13,CSVHSSGINEQFF,TGCAGTGTTCACTCTAGCGGGATAAATGAGCAGTTCTTC
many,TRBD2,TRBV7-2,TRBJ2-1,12,CASSGTSNEQFF,TGTGCCAGCAGCGGGACTAGTAATGAGCAGTTCTTC
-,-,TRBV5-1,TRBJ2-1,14,CASSRGQSYNEQFF,TGCGCCAGCAGCCGGGGCCAAAGCTACAATGAGCAGTTCTTC
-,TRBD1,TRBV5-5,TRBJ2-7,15,CASSLLRDRAYEQYF,TGTGCCAGCAGCCTTCTCCGGGACAGGGCTTACGAGCAGTACTTC
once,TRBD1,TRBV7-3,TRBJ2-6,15,CASRSTGAGANVLTF,TGTGCCAGCAGATCAACAGGGGCTGGGGCCAACGTCCTGACTTTC
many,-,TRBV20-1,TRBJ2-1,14,CSARRGSSYNEQFF,TGCAGTGCTAGAAGGGGGAGCTCCTACAATGAGCAGTTCTTC
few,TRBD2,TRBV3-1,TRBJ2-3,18,CASSRPPLASGHTDTQYF,TGTGCCAGCAGCCGCCCGCCTTTGGCTAGCGGCCACACAGATACGCAGTATTTT
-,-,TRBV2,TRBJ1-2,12,CASSSGSYGYTF,TGTGCCAGCAGTTCGGGGTCCTATGGCTACACCTTC
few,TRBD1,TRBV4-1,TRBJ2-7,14,CASSYRGQAYEQYF,TGCGCCAGCTCTTATAGGGGACAGGCCTACGAGCAGTACTTC
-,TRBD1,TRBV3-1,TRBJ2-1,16,CASSQDSGQGESEQFF,TGTGCCAGCAGCCAAGATTCGGGACAGGGGGAGAGTGAGCAGTTCTTC
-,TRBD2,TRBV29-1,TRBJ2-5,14,CSVGPAGGQETQYF,TGCAGCGTTGGGCCAGCGGGAGGCCAAGAGACCCAGTACTTC
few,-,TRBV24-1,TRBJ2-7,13,CATSESGSYEQYF,TGTGCCACCAGTGAGAGCGGCTCCTACGAGCAGTACTTC
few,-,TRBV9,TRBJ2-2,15,CASGVVGPNTGELFF,TGTGCCAGCGGAGTTGTTGGTCCGAACACCGGGGAGCTGTTTTTT
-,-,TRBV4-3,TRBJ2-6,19,CASSQEMVQGNSGANVLTF,TGCGCCAGCAGCCAAGAGATGGTCCAAGGGAACTCTGGGGCCAACGTCCTGACTTTC
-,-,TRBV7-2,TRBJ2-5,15,CASSSGTGRPETQYF,TGTGCCAGCAGCTCAGGGACGGGGCGCCCGGAGACCCAGTACTTC
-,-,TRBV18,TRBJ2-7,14,CASSPPGTSYEQYF,TGTGCCAGCTCACCCCCCGGGACAAGCTACGAGCAGTACTTC
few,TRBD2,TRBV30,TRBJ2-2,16,CAWSPGTSARAGELFF,TGTGCCTGGAGCCCCGGGACTAGCGCTCGAGCCGGGGAGCTGTTTTTT
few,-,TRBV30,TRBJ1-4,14,CAWRIGGTAEKLFF,TGTGCCTGGAGGATCGGAGGAACTGCTGAAAAACTGTTTTTT
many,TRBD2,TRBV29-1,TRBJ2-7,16,CSVEGSSGGARVEQYF,TGCAGCGTTGAAGGATCTAGCGGGGGGGCGCGAGTGGAGCAGTACTTC